This T cell receptor beta chain is drawn from a study of CD8 T cells in Susac syndrome. Overall study findings and caveats: The authors acknowledged that their TCR sequencing and HLA analysis involved a relatively small number of individuals.

In blood CD8+ and CD4+ T cells, TCR beta underwent sequencing. The multiple sclerosis controls were treatment-naive patients affected by stable or active relapsing-remitting disease. RNA in amounts of roughly 0.45 to 1 ug was reverse transcribed with random hexamers. TCR beta CDR3 was amplified by immunoSEQ multiplex PCR. This amplification extended across 54 Vbeta and 13 Jbeta segments. A single record per CDR3 protein comes from TCRdb applying MiXCR to the immunoSEQ multiplex PCR reads. The table has some 160,000 distinct CDR3 sequences, approximately 95% seen once; the top ten hold about 0.16%. Points on this clonotype: Its antigen is still unknown.

The TCR was taken from a human donor with multiple sclerosis. Sequenced input: CD8+ T cells from PBMCs.

The CDR3 is CASLRRLAQETQYF. CDR3 in DNA: TGTGCCAGCCTCAGACGGCTAGCGCAGGAGACCCAGTACTTC. This chain uses TRBV25-1 with TRBJ2-5, with D possibly matching TRBD2 (6 bases). V was pared by 8 bases and J by 5 bases, with 18 bases between. The CDR3 covers 14 residues. Germline V gene lookup returns CDR1 MGHDK and CDR2 SYGVNS.